This TCR beta chain was documented in a study of blood T cell repertoires in COVID-19. Study in general: From the United States, Italy and Spain came samples of acute and convalescent COVID-19. In each case, the material was cDNA or gDNA derived from T cells, B-cell-depleted T cells, or PBMCs.

Germline lookup yields CDR1 SGHTA and CDR2 FQGNSA. V was shortened by 5 bases and J by 4 bases, with 14 bases between the two germline ends. The CDR3 totals 14 residues. In the source study's methods: Researchers report that nucleated cell counts were estimated from reference gene primer amplification. Repertoires were generated with immunoSEQ multiplex PCR, while TCRdb's copy carries only in-frame clones and drops some. Clone size and the V and J calls come from that table; the DNA yielded D and trimming. Of approximately 220,000 clones listed, 84% were seen once; the top ten hold 5.1%. J is TRBJ1-2 and V is TRBV7-2; tentative D call: TRBD1 (6 bases). This sequence originates from an older woman who had recovered from COVID-19. Sequencing was done on a sample of peripheral blood. The CDR3 coding sequence is TGTGCCAGCAGCGCAGGCCAGGGGATCTATGGCTACACCTTC. Translated: CASSAGQGIYGYTF.